This T cell receptor beta chain was retrieved from a study of T cells in Graves' hyperthyroidism and ophthalmopathy (dated by TCRdb to between 2019 and 2020). In the study overall: Peripheral blood was collected at initial diagnosis, before any treatment. TCR V-J signatures able to tell the groups apart were searched for in a discovery cohort of around 95 patients, of whom fewer than 45 had Graves' ophthalmopathy and roughly 59 had stable Graves' hyperthyroidism. Prospective prediction of ophthalmopathy was tested in an independent validation cohort of about 19 hyperthyroidism patients and roughly 16 patients who later progressed to ophthalmopathy. The roughly 91 discovery patients were randomly divided into training and test sets at a 7:3 ratio. In addition, the study compared T-cell repertoires in thyroid tissue and in blood from roughly six Graves' hyperthyroidism patients. After blood sampling, hyperthyroidism patients were treated with methimazole at a starting dose of 30 mg daily, and ophthalmopathy patients were treated with high-dose intravenous methylprednisolone. According to the paper, TCR Vbeta CDR3 sequencing was carried out on 135 peripheral blood samples, which came from 40 to 45 ophthalmopathy, 75 to 80 hyperthyroidism and some 17 progressor patients. General conclusions and limits of the study: In validation, the model predicted progression to ophthalmopathy a median of roughly 6.2 months before onset, with 65% to 71% sensitivity and 72.22% specificity. Most expanded thyroid clonotypes (frequency above 0.001) were also detected in blood, suggesting blood repertoires may reflect thyroid immune responses. A 13 V-J signature model separated ophthalmopathy from stable hyperthyroidism, with roughly 88% sensitivity and 81% to 82% specificity in cross-validation and 80%/75% in testing. Sample size was not statistically predetermined, and investigators were not blinded to group allocation.

Ophthalmopathy patients had moderately to severely active disease, with a Clinical Activity Score of 3 or more, a NOSPECS grade of 4 or more, and a disease duration of less than 3 months. Exclusion was applied to patients with uncontrolled infections, other autoimmune diseases, pregnancy or lactation. Diagnoses relied on clinical symptoms, serum thyroxine and TRAb, thyroid ultrasound and orbital computed tomography. Ficoll-Paque density gradient centrifugation was used to isolate PBMCs from 9.5 to 10 ml of fresh peripheral blood. Trizol reagent was used to extract total RNA, and RNA quality was then checked on an Agilent 2100 Bioanalyzer. TCR beta CDR3 regions were amplified from RNA transcripts. For the first round of RT-PCR on the TCR CDR3, the HTBI primer set was used together with the Qiagen OneStep RT-PCR kit. Libraries were constructed in a second round of multiplex PCR, after which size selection and purification were performed. Sequencing of the libraries was done on an Illumina HiSeq2000 using paired-end 100 bp reads. The study's own analysis went as follows. SOAPnuke was used to process the raw data, with reads discarded if the reads contained adapters or uncalled bases, had a mean Phred below 15, or lacked an exact constant-primer or identifier match. COPE v1.2.5 was used to merge the high-quality paired reads, and each unique nucleotide sequence was defined as a clonotype. MiTCR v1.1 was used to align the clonotypes against IMGT TRBV, TRBD and TRBJ reference segments. Only V-J combinations with frequency above 0.0001, covering about 99% of repertoires, were analysed. A TCS score was defined as the ratio of F50 (clonal expansion) to E x V (chaos), with BLOSUM62-based TCRdist applied between CDR3 peptides within each V-J. Welch's t-statistics and random forest reduced roughly 530 V-J features to around 14, which were used in a naive Bayes classifier (R e1071). The raw public reads went through TCRdb reprocessing: fastp at Q25, MiXCR clone calling, in-frame beta chains kept. Rows matching on CDR3 protein sequence are summarized as one entry with the most common DNA and genes. The authors' filters were not applied to this entry. This sample holds approximately 520,000 distinct CDR3 sequences; roughly 25% were observed only once. The ten largest clones capture around 11% of the sample.

With regard to this clonotype: Its antigen is currently not known. A much larger clone lies one base from this, so it may be a read error.

The CDR3, from cysteine to phenylalanine, totals 16 residues. Left in the record is the CDR3 DNA by itself, 48 bases read in frame from the first base. Ends trimmed: V by 2 bases, J by 7 bases; bases unmatched to a gene: 8. From the germline V gene, CDR1 is MDHEN and CDR2 is SYDVKM. The specimen sequenced was blood. The clonotype comes from a woman aged 25 to 39 with Graves' ophthalmopathy. The chain is made from TRBV28 and TRBJ2-2, and 9 junction bases match TRBD1. The encoded CDR3 is CASSLGGQGYIGELFF. The DNA reads as follows: TGTGCCAGCAGTTTAGGGGGACAGGGATACATCGGGGAGCTGTTTTTT.